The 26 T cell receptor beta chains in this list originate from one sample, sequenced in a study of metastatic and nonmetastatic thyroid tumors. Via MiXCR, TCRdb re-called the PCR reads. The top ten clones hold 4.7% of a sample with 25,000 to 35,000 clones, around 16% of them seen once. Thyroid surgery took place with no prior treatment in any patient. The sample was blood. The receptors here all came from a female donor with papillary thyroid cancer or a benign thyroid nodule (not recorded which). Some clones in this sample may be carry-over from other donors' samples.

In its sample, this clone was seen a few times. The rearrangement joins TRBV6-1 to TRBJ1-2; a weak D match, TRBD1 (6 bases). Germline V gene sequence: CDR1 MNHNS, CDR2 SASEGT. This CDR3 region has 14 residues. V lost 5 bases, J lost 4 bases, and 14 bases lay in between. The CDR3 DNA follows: TGTGCCAGCAGTCCCCGACAGGCGATCTATGGCTACACCTTC. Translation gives CASSPRQAIYGYTF.

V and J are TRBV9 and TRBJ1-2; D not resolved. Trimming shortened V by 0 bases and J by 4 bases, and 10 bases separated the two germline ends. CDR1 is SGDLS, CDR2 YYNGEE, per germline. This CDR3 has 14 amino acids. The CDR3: CASSVVAEGYGYTF. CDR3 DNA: TGTGCCAGCAGCGTAGTCGCGGAAGGCTATGGCTACACCTTC.

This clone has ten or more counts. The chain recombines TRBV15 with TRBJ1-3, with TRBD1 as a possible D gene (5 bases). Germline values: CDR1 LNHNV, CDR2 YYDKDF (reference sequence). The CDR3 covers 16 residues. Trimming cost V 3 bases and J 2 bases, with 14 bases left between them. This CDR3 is CATSSGAGRTGNTIYF. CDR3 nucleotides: TGTGCCACCAGCAGTGGGGCGGGACGGACTGGAAACACCATATATTTT.

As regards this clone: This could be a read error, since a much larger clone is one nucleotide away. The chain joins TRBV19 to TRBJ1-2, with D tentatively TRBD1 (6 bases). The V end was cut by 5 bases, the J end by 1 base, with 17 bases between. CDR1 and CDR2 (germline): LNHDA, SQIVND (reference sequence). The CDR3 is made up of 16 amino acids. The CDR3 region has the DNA TGTGCCAGTAGTCCGCAACAGGGTATATTTAACTATGGCTACACCTTC. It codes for CASSPQQGIFNYGYTF.

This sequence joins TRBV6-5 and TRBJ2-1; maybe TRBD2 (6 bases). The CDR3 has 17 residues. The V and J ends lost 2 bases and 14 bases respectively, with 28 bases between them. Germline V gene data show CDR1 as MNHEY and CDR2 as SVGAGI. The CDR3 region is CASSYPSSGSSYNKKFF. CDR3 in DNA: TGTGCCAGCAGTTACCCGAGTTCCGGGAGCTCCTACAATAAGAAGTTCTTC.

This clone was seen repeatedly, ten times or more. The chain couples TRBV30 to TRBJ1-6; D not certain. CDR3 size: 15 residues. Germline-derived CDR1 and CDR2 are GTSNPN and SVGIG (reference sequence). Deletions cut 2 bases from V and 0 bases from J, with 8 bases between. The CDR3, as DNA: TGTGCCTGGAGTCCCTGGAGCTCCTATAATTCACCCCTCCACTTT. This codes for CAWSPWSSYNSPLHF.

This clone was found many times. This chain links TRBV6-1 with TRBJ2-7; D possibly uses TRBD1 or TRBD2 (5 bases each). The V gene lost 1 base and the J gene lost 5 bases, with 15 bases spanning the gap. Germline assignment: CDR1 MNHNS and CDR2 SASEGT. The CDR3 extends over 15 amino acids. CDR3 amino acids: CASSEGLQGVNEQYF. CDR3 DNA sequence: TGTGCCAGCAGTGAAGGTCTTCAGGGAGTCAACGAGCAGTACTTC.

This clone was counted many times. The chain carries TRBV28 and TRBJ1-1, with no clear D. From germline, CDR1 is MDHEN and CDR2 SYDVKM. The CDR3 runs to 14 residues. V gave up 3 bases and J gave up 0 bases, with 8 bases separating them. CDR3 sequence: CASSFGGLNTEAFF. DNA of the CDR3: TGTGCCAGCAGTTTCGGCGGATTGAACACTGAAGCTTTCTTT.

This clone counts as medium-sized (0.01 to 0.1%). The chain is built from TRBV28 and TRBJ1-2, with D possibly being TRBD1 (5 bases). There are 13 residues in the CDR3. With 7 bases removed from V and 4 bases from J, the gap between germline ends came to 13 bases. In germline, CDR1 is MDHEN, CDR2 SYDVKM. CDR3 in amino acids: CASTLGGPYGYTF. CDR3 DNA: TGTGCCAGCACCCTCGGGGGACCCTATGGCTACACCTTC.

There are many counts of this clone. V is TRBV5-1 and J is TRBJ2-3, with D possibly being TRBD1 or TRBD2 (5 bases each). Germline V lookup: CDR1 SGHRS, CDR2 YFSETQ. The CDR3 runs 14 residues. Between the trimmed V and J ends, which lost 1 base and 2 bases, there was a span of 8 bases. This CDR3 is CASSLRGPTDTQYF. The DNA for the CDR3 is TGCGCCAGCAGCTTGCGGGGCCCCACAGATACGCAGTATTTT.

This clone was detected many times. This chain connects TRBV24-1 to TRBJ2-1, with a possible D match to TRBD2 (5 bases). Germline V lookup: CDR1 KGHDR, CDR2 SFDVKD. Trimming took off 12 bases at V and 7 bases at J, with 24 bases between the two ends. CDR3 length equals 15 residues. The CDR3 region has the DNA TGTGCCTCTTCGGGAACTGGGGTCAACACTAATGAGCAGTTCTTC. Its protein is CASSGTGVNTNEQFF.

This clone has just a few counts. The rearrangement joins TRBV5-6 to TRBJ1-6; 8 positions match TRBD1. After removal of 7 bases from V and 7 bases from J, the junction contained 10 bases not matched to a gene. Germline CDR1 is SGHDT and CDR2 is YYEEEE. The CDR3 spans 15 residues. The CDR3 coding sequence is TGTGCCAGCCGACCCCTCGACAGGGGAAATTCACCCCTCCACTTT. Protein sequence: CASRPLDRGNSPLHF.

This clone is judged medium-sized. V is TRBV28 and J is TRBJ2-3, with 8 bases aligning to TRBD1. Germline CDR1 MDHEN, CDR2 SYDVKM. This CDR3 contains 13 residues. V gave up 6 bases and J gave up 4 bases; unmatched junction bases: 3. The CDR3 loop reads CASRMTGADTQYF. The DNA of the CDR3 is TGTGCCAGCAGAATGACAGGGGCAGATACGCAGTATTTT.

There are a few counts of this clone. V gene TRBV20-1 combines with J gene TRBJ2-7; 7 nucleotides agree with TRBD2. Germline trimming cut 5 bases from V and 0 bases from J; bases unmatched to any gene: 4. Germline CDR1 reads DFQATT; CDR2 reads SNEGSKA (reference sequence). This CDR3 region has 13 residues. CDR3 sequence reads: CSALRDYSYEQYF. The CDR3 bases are TGCAGTGCTCTCCGGGACTACTCCTACGAGCAGTACTTC.

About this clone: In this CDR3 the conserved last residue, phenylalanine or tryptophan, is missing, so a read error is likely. For the CDR3, the DNA is TGTGCCAGCATCCCCCCCTCCGGGGAGCTGTTTCTT. This sequence encodes CASIPPSGELFL. The chain uses TRBV11-3 and TRBJ2-2; D is undetermined. V dropped 7 bases and J dropped 6 bases, with 9 bases sitting between them. The germline gives CDR1 SGHNT, CDR2 YENEEA. CDR3 size: 12 residues.

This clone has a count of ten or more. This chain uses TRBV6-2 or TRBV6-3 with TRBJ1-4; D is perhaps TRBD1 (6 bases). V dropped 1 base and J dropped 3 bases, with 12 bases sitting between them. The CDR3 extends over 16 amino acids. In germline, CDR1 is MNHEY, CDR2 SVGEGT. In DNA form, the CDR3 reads TGTGCCAGCAGTTACTTCGGACAGTTTGCTAATGAAAAACTGTTTTTT. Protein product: CASSYFGQFANEKLFF.

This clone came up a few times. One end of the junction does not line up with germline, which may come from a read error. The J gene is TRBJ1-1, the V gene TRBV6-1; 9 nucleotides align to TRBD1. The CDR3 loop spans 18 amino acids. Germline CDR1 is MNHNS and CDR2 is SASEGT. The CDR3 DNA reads TGTGCCAGCAGTGCGAGGGGCGACAGGGGGTATGAGAACACTGAAGCTCTCTTT. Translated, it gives CASSARGDRGYENTEALF.

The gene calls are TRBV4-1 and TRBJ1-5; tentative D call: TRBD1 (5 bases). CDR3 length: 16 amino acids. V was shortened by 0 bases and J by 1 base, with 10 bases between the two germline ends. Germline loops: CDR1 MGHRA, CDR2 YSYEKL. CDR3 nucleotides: TGCGCCAGCAGCCAAGATCTGGGGCAGAGCAATCAGCCCCAGCATTTT. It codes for CASSQDLGQSNQPQHF.

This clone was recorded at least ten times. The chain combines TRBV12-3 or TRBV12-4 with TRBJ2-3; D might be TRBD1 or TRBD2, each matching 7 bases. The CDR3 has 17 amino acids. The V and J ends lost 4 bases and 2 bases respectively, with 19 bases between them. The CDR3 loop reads CASSSTGDYQITDTQYF. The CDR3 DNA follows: TGTGCCAGCAGTTCCACAGGGGACTATCAGATCACAGATACGCAGTATTTT.

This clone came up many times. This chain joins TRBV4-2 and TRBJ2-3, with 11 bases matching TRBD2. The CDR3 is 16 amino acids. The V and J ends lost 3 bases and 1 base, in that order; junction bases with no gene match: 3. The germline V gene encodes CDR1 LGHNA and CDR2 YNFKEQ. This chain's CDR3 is CASSQGLADGTDTQYF. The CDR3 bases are TGTGCCAGCAGCCAGGGACTAGCGGATGGCACAGATACGCAGTATTTT.

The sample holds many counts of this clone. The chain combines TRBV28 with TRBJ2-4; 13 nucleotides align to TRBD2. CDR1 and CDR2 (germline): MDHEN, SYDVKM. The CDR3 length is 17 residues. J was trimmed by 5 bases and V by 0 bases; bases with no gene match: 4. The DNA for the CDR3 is TGTGCCAGCAGTTTATGGACTAGCGGGGGGCGGGAAAACATTCAGTACTTC. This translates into CASSLWTSGGRENIQYF.

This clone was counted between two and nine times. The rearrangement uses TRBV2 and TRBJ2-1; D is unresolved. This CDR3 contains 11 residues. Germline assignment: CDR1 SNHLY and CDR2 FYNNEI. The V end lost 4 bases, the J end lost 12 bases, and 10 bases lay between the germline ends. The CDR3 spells CASSVIDRQFF. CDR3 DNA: TGTGCCAGCAGTGTTATAGATCGGCAGTTCTTC.

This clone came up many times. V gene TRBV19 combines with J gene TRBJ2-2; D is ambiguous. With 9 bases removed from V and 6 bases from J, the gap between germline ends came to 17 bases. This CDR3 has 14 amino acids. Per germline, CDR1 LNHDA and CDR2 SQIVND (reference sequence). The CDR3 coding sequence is TGTGCCAGAGGGTCCCCTCCAACGTCCGGGGAGCTGTTTTTT. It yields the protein CARGSPPTSGELFF.

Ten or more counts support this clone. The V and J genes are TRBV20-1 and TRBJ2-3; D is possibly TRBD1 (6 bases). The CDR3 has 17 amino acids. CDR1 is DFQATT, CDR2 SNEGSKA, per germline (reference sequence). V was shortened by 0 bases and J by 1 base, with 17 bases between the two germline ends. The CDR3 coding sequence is TGCAGTGCTAGAGACTTGACAGGACGTCCCCGCACAGATACGCAGTATTTT. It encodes CSARDLTGRPRTDTQYF.

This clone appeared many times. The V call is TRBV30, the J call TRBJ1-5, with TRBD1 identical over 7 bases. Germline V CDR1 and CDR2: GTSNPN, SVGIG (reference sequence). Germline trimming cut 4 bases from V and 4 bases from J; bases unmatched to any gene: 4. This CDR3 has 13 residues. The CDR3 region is CAWTGGDNQPQHF. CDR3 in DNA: TGTGCCTGGACAGGGGGGGATAATCAGCCCCAGCATTTT.

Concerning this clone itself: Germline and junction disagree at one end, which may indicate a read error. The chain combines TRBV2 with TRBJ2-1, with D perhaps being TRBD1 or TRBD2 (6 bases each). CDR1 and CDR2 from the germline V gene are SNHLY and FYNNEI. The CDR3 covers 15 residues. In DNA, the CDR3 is TGTGCCAGCAGTGTTACCATTGGGGGGCCCAATGAGCAGTCCTTC. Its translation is CASSVTIGGPNEQSF.